The rows below give T cell receptor beta chains drawn from one sample of a study of blood T cell repertoires in COVID-19. Clones were read by immunoSEQ multiplex PCR, and TCRdb kept only the in-frame ones, dropping some. This repertoire shows about 86,000 clones, approximately 80% found once; its top ten account for 10% to 12%. Source material: peripheral blood. These receptors all stem from a man aged 65-85 years with acute or convalescent COVID-19. Each CDR3 is given with its conserved first and last residue. D genes are given only for firm matches. Expanded clones get a size class; other rows say once, few or many, or leave the size out.

v_gene,j_gene,d_gene,abundance,CDR3aa,CDR3nt
TRBV7-2,TRBJ1-6,-,-,CASSQTATLHF,TGTGCCAGCAGCCAGACAGCAACCCTCCACTTT
TRBV5-5,TRBJ2-2,TRBD2,-,CASSKGLVGTGELFF,TGTGCCAGCAGCAAGGGACTAGTGGGCACCGGGGAGCTGTTTTTT
TRBV4-1,TRBJ2-7,TRBD2,-,CASSQAGIGGLAGLYEQYF,TGCGCCAGCAGCCAAGCAGGGATTGGGGGACTAGCGGGACTCTACGAGCAGTACTTC
TRBV5-1,TRBJ1-4,TRBD1,-,CASTAGTGEEKLFF,TGCGCCAGCACCGCCGGGACAGGGGAGGAAAAACTGTTTTTT
TRBV10-3,TRBJ1-5,TRBD1,-,CAIRSGIQGEGQPQHF,TGTGCCATCAGATCCGGGATACAGGGGGAGGGTCAGCCCCAGCATTTT
TRBV5-1,TRBJ1-1,-,-,CASSLRQDNTEAFF,TGCGCCAGCAGCTTGCGACAGGATAACACTGAAGCTTTCTTT
TRBV6-5,TRBJ1-6,-,-,CASSYTVPYNSPLHF,TGTGCCAGCAGTTACACTGTCCCCTATAATTCACCCCTCCACTTT
TRBV13,TRBJ1-1,-,-,CASSLEDGHEAFF,TGTGCCAGCAGCTTGGAGGACGGTCATGAAGCTTTCTTT
TRBV29-1,TRBJ1-2,-,-,CSVEKERANYGYTF,TGCAGCGTTGAAAAGGAGAGGGCTAACTATGGCTACACCTTC
TRBV7-3,TRBJ2-1,TRBD2,-,CASSLNPGTSNEQFF,TGTGCCAGCAGCTTGAACCCCGGGACTAGTAATGAGCAGTTCTTC
TRBV14,TRBJ1-1,-,-,CASSQGGRTEAFF,TGTGCCAGCAGCCAAGGGGGGAGGACTGAAGCTTTCTTT
TRBV12-2,TRBJ1-2,-,-,CASRLGTHSRQGTGKYGYTF,TGTGCAAGTCGCTTAGGAACCCATAGCCGACAGGGAACCGGGAAATATGGCTACACCTTC
TRBV5-4,TRBJ2-5,TRBD1,-,CASSYPDRGETQYF,TGTGCCAGCAGTTACCCGGACAGGGGAGAGACCCAGTACTTC
TRBV2,TRBJ2-2,-,once,CASSDQTLNTGELFF,TGTGCCAGCAGTGACCAGACATTGAACACCGGGGAGCTGTTTTTT
TRBV27,TRBJ2-5,-,-,CASRADNLETQYF,TGTGCCAGCAGAGCAGACAACTTGGAGACCCAGTACTTC
TRBV6-1,TRBJ1-1,TRBD1,-,CASSEIDRQGTEAFF,TGTGCCAGCAGTGAAATAGATAGACAGGGCACTGAAGCTTTCTTT
TRBV27,TRBJ2-7,-,few,CASSSFPLSPTAEQYF,TGTGCCAGCAGTTCTTTCCCCCTATCGCCGACAGCCGAGCAGTACTTC
TRBV9,TRBJ2-3,TRBD1,few,CASSFLGQGGTDTQYF,TGTGCCAGCAGCTTCCTCGGACAGGGGGGGACAGATACGCAGTATTTT
TRBV3-1/TRBV3-2,TRBJ2-7,-,-,CASSHPIPGTPSYEQYF,TGTGCCAGCAGCCATCCCATTCCCGGGACACCTTCCTACGAGCAGTACTTC
TRBV6-6,TRBJ2-2,TRBD2,once,CASSRRAGGSTGELFF,TGTGCCAGCAGCCGACGAGCGGGGGGTAGCACCGGGGAGCTGTTTTTT
TRBV2,TRBJ2-1,-,-,CASSFRGNEQFF,TGTGCCAGCAGTTTCAGGGGAAATGAGCAGTTCTTC
TRBV6-5,TRBJ2-3,TRBD1,-,CASSYMGQGANTQYF,TGTGCCAGCAGTTATATGGGACAGGGGGCGAATACGCAGTATTTT
TRBV5-1,TRBJ1-3,-,-,CASSPDGVRSGNTIYF,TGCGCCAGCAGCCCAGACGGGGTACGCTCTGGAAACACCATATATTTT
TRBV21-1,TRBJ2-7,-,-,CASSKETPWSSYEQYF,TGTGCCAGCAGCAAAGAAACTCCTTGGAGCTCCTACGAGCAGTACTTC
TRBV7-9,TRBJ2-1,TRBD2,-,CASSLFGLAGGRNEQFF,TGTGCCAGCAGCTTGTTTGGCCTAGCGGGGGGGCGGAATGAGCAGTTCTTC
TRBV18,TRBJ2-2,TRBD1,-,CASSPPTQGRGELFF,TGTGCCAGCTCACCACCCACACAGGGGAGAGGGGAGCTGTTTTTT
TRBV7-2,TRBJ2-2,-,-,CASSLAVTYPGELFF,TGTGCCAGCAGCTTAGCGGTAACATATCCCGGGGAGCTGTTTTTT
TRBV28,TRBJ1-6,-,-,CASREGSPLHF,TGTGCCAGCAGGGAGGGTTCACCCCTCCACTTT
TRBV3-1/TRBV3-2,TRBJ1-2,TRBD1,-,CASSHQGDGYTF,TGTGCCAGCAGCCACCAGGGGGATGGCTACACCTTC
TRBV25-1,TRBJ2-1,TRBD2,-,CASSAPAGGNEQFF,TGTGCCAGCAGTGCCCCGGCGGGGGGAAATGAGCAGTTCTTC
TRBV5-1,TRBJ2-2,-,-,CASSLSLLYPGTGELFF,TGCGCCAGCAGCTTGTCACTGCTCTATCCAGGGACCGGGGAGCTGTTTTTT
TRBV16,TRBJ1-4,-,-,CASSLSSLAGEKLFF,TGTGCCAGCAGCCTATCGAGCCTGGCGGGTGAAAAACTGTTTTTT
TRBV28,TRBJ1-4,-,-,CASSYISGTNEKLFF,TGTGCCAGCAGCTACATCAGCGGCACTAATGAAAAACTGTTTTTT
TRBV5-1,TRBJ2-7,TRBD1,-,CASSLNLGTEPYEQYF,TGCGCCAGCAGCCTCAACCTAGGGACAGAGCCCTACGAGCAGTACTTC
TRBV11-2,TRBJ2-1,TRBD2,-,CASSFAGGVRSYNEQFF,TGTGCCAGCAGCTTCGCCGGGGGGGTGCGCTCCTACAATGAGCAGTTCTTC
TRBV12-2,TRBJ1-4,-,-,CASRPGELLLREKLFF,TGTGCAAGTCGCCCGGGGGAGCTCTTACTTCGGGAAAAACTGTTTTTT
TRBV15,TRBJ2-3,-,-,CATSKSPPDTQYF,TGTGCCACCAGCAAGAGCCCCCCAGATACGCAGTATTTT
TRBV27,TRBJ2-2,-,-,CASSETGVSGELFF,TGTGCCAGCAGTGAAACCGGGGTATCCGGGGAGCTGTTTTTT
TRBV14,TRBJ2-3,TRBD1,-,CASSNRAGGGTDTQYF,TGTGCCAGCAGTAACCGTGCAGGGGGTGGCACAGATACGCAGTATTTT
TRBV24-1,TRBJ2-2,-,few,CATSDLQGGTGELFF,TGTGCCACCAGTGATTTACAGGGTGGCACCGGGGAGCTGTTTTTT
TRBV29-1,TRBJ1-4,-,-,CSALDPSGKLFF,TGCAGCGCACTAGACCCTAGCGGAAAACTGTTTTTT
TRBV6-1,TRBJ2-7,TRBD2,-,CASSDETSGGTYEQYF,TGTGCCAGCAGTGATGAGACTAGCGGGGGGACCTACGAGCAGTACTTC
TRBV10-2,TRBJ1-2,-,-,CASSVGEVGYTF,TGCGCCAGCAGTGTCGGGGAGGTTGGCTACACCTTC
TRBV6-4,TRBJ2-2,TRBD1,-,CASRGQGASGELFF,TGTGCCAGCAGAGGACAGGGGGCCTCCGGGGAGCTGTTTTTT
TRBV30,TRBJ1-2,-,-,CAWSSRTANYGYTF,TGTGCCTGGAGTTCCCGGACAGCAAACTATGGCTACACCTTC
TRBV15,TRBJ2-4,TRBD2,-,CATSRDLGLAGGKNIQYF,TGTGCCACCAGCAGAGATCTGGGACTAGCGGGGGGCAAAAACATTCAGTACTTC
TRBV7-3,TRBJ2-2,-,-,CASSLFGGRTGGELFF,TGTGCCAGCAGCTTATTTGGGGGCCGAACGGGCGGGGAGCTGTTTTTT
TRBV28,TRBJ2-5,TRBD2,-,CASRRSGGTQETQYF,TGTGCCAGCAGACGTAGCGGGGGAACTCAAGAGACCCAGTACTTC
TRBV3-1/TRBV3-2,TRBJ2-7,TRBD1,-,CASSQEVGQGYEQYF,TGTGCCAGCAGCCAAGAGGTAGGACAGGGTTACGAGCAGTACTTC
TRBV28,TRBJ1-2,TRBD1,-,CASSLRGRGHGYTF,TGTGCCAGCAGCTTAAGGGGCAGGGGGCATGGCTACACCTTC
TRBV18,TRBJ2-5,-,few,CASSPLRDKETQYF,TGTGCCAGCTCACCTCTCCGGGACAAGGAGACCCAGTACTTC
TRBV9,TRBJ2-1,-,-,CASSASAYSFSYNEQFF,TGTGCCAGCAGCGCTAGCGCCTACAGCTTCTCCTACAATGAGCAGTTCTTC
TRBV19,TRBJ1-2,TRBD1,-,CASSTTRGPNYGYTF,TGTGCCAGTAGTACTACCAGGGGGCCTAACTATGGCTACACCTTC
TRBV11-2,TRBJ2-7,-,many,CATQAGSREQYF,TGTGCCACCCAGGCGGGGTCCCGCGAGCAGTACTTC
TRBV12-3/TRBV12-4,TRBJ1-6,-,few,CASSRDISPLHF,TGTGCCAGCAGCCGGGACATTTCACCCCTCCACTTT